One T cell receptor (beta chain) is described in this entry. Measured with immunoSEQ multiplex PCR; TCRdb has only the in-frame clones, and not every one. The sample includes some 30,000 clones, about 81% seen only once; the top ten take about 26%. This sample is drawn from a study of radiotherapy plus CTLA-4 blockade in lung cancer. This CDR3 has 15 residues. Per germline, CDR1 KGHSH and CDR2 LQKENI. Germline trimming cut 3 bases from V and 5 bases from J; bases unmatched to any gene: 9. The chain joins TRBV18 to TRBJ2-5, with 7 bases lining up with TRBD1. The receptor's source is a human donor with non-small cell lung cancer that progressed on radiotherapy plus ipilimumab. The sequencing used peripheral blood, collected from a patient treated with radiotherapy plus ipilimumab. The CDR3 nucleotides are TGTGCCAGCTCACCCCCGACAGGGTTTATGGAGACCCAGTACTTC. Residues: CASSPPTGFMETQYF.